The entry below gives a single T cell receptor (beta chain) sequence along with its context. By how much of the sample it makes up, this clonotype is medium-sized (0.01 to 0.1%). Its target antigen remains unknown. Nothing much larger sits one base from this clone, and base qualities are not available. Using a BD FACSAria II cell sorter, four subsets defined by PD-1 and/or TIGIT were sorted out of live CD3+CD8+TCRalphabeta+ cells. To characterize how relevant each subset is to anti-PD-1 therapy response, circulating CD8 T cells were sorted into four subsets based on PD-1 and TIGIT expression. For each sorted CD8 T-cell subset, both the TCR alpha and TCR beta chains were sequenced. Peripheral blood was collected before the first anti-PD-1 injection, after two injections and after four injections. Ficoll gradient centrifugation was used to isolate PBMCs immediately. Until use, PBMCs were stored frozen in liquid nitrogen in RPMI containing around 21% FCS and around 9.2% DMSO. Thawed PBMCs were stained with a viability dye and antibodies against CD3, CD8alpha, TCRalphabeta, PD-1 and TIGIT. The RNeasy Kit was used to extract total RNA, and all samples had a RIN greater than 7.

CDR1 and CDR2 are read off the germline V gene as MNHEY and SVGEGT. The trim is 4 bases for V and 5 bases for J, with a gap of 11 bases between the germline ends. From the cysteine up to the phenylalanine, the CDR3 has a length of 14 residues. Only the CDR3 DNA is retained, 42 bases long and in frame from the first base. The sample is drawn from a study of circulating CD8 cells and anti-PD-1 response in melanoma (dated by TCRdb to about 2020). For context, the study as a whole: Patients received nivolumab intravenously at 3 mg/kg every 2 weeks. Of the 13 patients in the melanoma cohort, seven received anti-PD-1 as first-line therapy and six had prior targeted therapy or immunotherapy. On on-treatment samples, PD-1 was detected using a biotinylated anti-human IgG4 antibody. Patients with complete or partial responses were classified as responders, and patients with stable or progressive disease (RECIST v1.1) were classified as non-responders. The TCR repertoire analysis included roughly 11 melanoma patients, of whom 7 were non-responders and 4 were responders. Beyond this particular receptor, the publication reports: Only baseline and M1 samples, drawn from a small cohort with few responders, went into the published TCR repertoire comparisons. The highest diversity was observed in the DNEG repertoire, similar and higher clonality was shown by the PD-1 and DPOS repertoires, and the lowest diversity was found in the TIGIT repertoires. Between subsets, repertoires were largely private, with fewer than 7.5% of TRB clonotypes shared at M1, and the highest sharing was seen between DPOS and TIGIT. Since no tumor material could be accessed, the researchers instead assessed tumor reactivity using peptide assays on expanded sorted subsets. Because material was limited, experiments were generally done without replicates. The cohort mixed treatment-naive and previously treated patients, which the authors noted could influence results.

The sequencer was a NextSeq 500. TCR libraries were prepared from around 15 ng of total RNA with the QIAseq Immune Repertoire RNA Library Kit, Human TCR Panel. TCR libraries were sequenced on an Illumina NextSeq with a Mid Output V2 kit, and asymmetric 261x41 paired-end reads were used. Every TCR library was diluted to 4 nM, then pooled, denatured and loaded at roughly 1 pM. Per the source publication's procedure: Processing of the TCR FASTQ files took place in the QIAGEN GeneGlobe Data Analysis Center, and downstream analysis was done in R 3.5.2. Clonality was calculated as one minus Shannon entropy normalized by the log of the number of unique productive sequences. Fisher exact tests at 5% FDR, run separately within each subset, picked out TRA or TRB clonotypes whose abundance differed between baseline and M1. Differentially abundant clonotypes were categorized as emerging, expanding, contracting or non-expanding/contracting. Morisita's overlap index was used to measure repertoire overlap between patients. In-frame beta chains were kept once TCRdb had trimmed the public reads at Q25 with fastp and called clones with MiXCR. Each CDR3 protein appears once, grouped with its most common genes and DNA. The V and J calls come from TCRdb's annotation, not from the publication. This sample comprises 450 to 700 distinct CDR3 sequences, roughly 5.9% of them detected only once. Of the sample, approximately 30% falls within the top ten clones.

The TCR was taken from a human donor with melanoma. The source material was CD8+ T cells from PBMCs, sampled at baseline or after one month of anti-PD-1 therapy (not recorded which). Rearrangement joined TRBV6-2 or TRBV6-3 to TRBJ2-2; perhaps TRBD1 is the D gene, with 6 bases matching. The nucleotides are TGTGCCAGCAGTTGGGCAGGGGAGACCGGGGAGCTGTTTTTT. Translated, this is CASSWAGETGELFF.